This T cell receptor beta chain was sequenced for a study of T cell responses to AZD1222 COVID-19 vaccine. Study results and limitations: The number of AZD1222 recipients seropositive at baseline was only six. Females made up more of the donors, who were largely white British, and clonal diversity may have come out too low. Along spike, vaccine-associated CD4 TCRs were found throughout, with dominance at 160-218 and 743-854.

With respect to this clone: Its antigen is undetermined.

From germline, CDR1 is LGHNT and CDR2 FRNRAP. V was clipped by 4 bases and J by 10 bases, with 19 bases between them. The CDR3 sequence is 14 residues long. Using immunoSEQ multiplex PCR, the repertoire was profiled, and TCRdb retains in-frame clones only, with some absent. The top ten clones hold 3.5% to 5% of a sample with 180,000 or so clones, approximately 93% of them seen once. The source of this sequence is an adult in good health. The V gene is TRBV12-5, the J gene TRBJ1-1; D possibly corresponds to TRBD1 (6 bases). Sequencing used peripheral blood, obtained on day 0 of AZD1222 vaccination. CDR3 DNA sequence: TGTGCTAGTGGTTCCCTACAGGGTGCCTCTGGAGCTTTCTTT. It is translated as CASGSLQGASGAFF.